This paragraph reports one TCR beta chain. V was trimmed by 7 bases and J by 1 base, leaving 14 bases between them. The CDR3 is 15 residues long. Germline values: CDR1 SNHLY, CDR2 FYNNEI. The data were produced by immunoSEQ multiplex PCR, yet TCRdb's version contains in-frame clones alone and is incomplete. The repertoire holds approximately 160,000 clones, with nearly 90% as singletons. These data come from a study of cytotoxic CD8 clonotypes in ibrutinib-treated CLL. The rearrangement uses TRBV2 and TRBJ2-1, with D perhaps being TRBD1 or TRBD2 (6 bases each). The sequence derives from a human donor with chronic lymphocytic leukemia. This material consisted of PBMCs, taken at disease progression, from a patient treated with ibrutinib. DNA for the CDR3: TGTGCCAGCACCGGGGGCGTCGATTCCTACAATGAGCAGTTCTTC. It translates to CASTGGVDSYNEQFF.